Sequencing of this TCR beta chain was carried out in a study of OX40 agonist ivuxolimab in advanced cancers. Study-wide context: Partial response was recorded in three patients: one hepatocellular carcinoma and two cutaneous melanoma cases. General study findings and limits: Expanded peripheral T cell antigen specificity was not determined.

Individuals having autoimmune disease history or systemic immunosuppression were not enrolled. The protocol was immunoSEQ multiplex PCR, while the TCRdb copy is restricted to in-frame clones and leaves out a portion. In the table there are 67,000 or so clones, roughly 80% of which are singletons. This clone came up a few times. Its antigen is unidentified. The CDR3 is made up of 14 amino acids. Germline-derived CDR1 and CDR2 are MGHRA and YSYEKL. V lost 1 base and J lost 5; bases outside the gene matches: 5. The sample here was CD4+ or CD8+ T cells sorted from blood, taken in a trial of the OX40 agonist ivuxolimab. The sequence was collected from an adult with an advanced solid tumor such as melanoma, head and neck, liver or kidney cancer. The chain carries TRBV4-1 and TRBJ2-7, with 7 bases aligning to TRBD2. CDR3 loop: CASSQVIREDEQYF. The CDR3 nucleotides read TGCGCCAGCAGCCAAGTGATCCGGGAGGACGAGCAGTACTTC.